The 25 T cell receptor beta chains presented below share a single source sample, sequenced in a study of blood T cell repertoires in COVID-19. Produced via immunoSEQ multiplex PCR; TCRdb's table is partial and in-frame only. Of more than 300,000 clones listed, roughly 82% are singletons. The sample taken for sequencing was peripheral blood. These receptors were obtained from a woman between 50 and 59 years old with acute or convalescent COVID-19.

CDR3 bases: TGTGCCAGCAGCCTTACAGGGGCGGCTGAAAAACTGTTTTTT. It specifies CASSLTGAAEKLFF. The chain joins TRBV27 to TRBJ1-4; 7 bases match TRBD1. This CDR3 contains 14 residues. Trimming took 6 bases from V and 7 from J; bases not matched to a gene: 8. The V gene's germline CDR1 is MNHEY and CDR2 SMNVEV (reference sequence). Supplemented by reference TRBV27 and TRBJ1-4, the full variable domain reads EAQVTQNPRYLITVTGKKLTVTCSQNMNHEYMSWYRQDPGLGLRQIYYSMNVEVTDKGDVPEGYKVSRKEKRNFPLILESPSPNQTSLYFCASSLTGAAEKLFFGSGTQLSVL.

The J gene is TRBJ2-1, the V gene TRBV27, with TRBD1 matching over 7 bases. Germline V gene sequence: CDR1 MNHEY, CDR2 SMNVEV (reference sequence). Trimming at V came to 5 bases and at J to 5 bases, leaving 15 bases not matched to a gene. The CDR3 spans 17 residues. CDR3 sequence reads: CASSIDPPGQSHNEQFF. The CDR3, as DNA: TGTGCCAGCAGTATCGACCCTCCGGGACAGAGTCACAATGAGCAGTTCTTC.

The V call is TRBV28, the J call TRBJ2-1, with 7 bases aligning to TRBD2. V was clipped by 6 bases and J by 2 bases; unmatched bases: 7. CDR3 length: 15 amino acids. Looked up from germline, CDR1 is MDHEN and CDR2 is SYDVKM. The CDR3 reads CASSWGGRAYNEQFF. DNA for the CDR3: TGTGCCAGCAGCTGGGGGGGGAGGGCCTACAATGAGCAGTTCTTC.

The CDR3 bases are TGTGCCAGCAGTTTGGCCAACAATGAAAAACTGTTTTTT. Translation gives CASSLANNEKLFF. The V gene is TRBV12-3 or TRBV12-4, the J gene TRBJ1-4; no clear D gene. Trimming took off 3 bases at V and 5 bases at J, with 7 bases between the two ends. The CDR3 covers 13 residues.

CDR3: CASMPGVGGEQFF. For the CDR3, the DNA is TGTGCCAGCATGCCGGGAGTCGGAGGTGAGCAGTTCTTC. V and J are TRBV27 and TRBJ2-1, with D perhaps TRBD2 (6 bases). This CDR3 is built from 13 residues. The germline V gene has CDR1 MNHEY and CDR2 SMNVEV (reference sequence). V was cut by 7 bases and J by 9 bases, with 16 bases left in between.

The rearrangement uses TRBV25-1 and TRBJ1-2; D unresolved. Trimming took 6 bases from V and 6 from J, leaving 14 bases between them. The germline V gene encodes CDR1 MGHDK and CDR2 SYGVNS. The CDR3 sequence is 13 residues long. CDR3 in amino acids: CASRDGGGDGYTF. The CDR3 nucleotides are TGTGCCAGCAGAGATGGCGGAGGAGATGGCTACACCTTC.

The chain uses TRBV10-3 and TRBJ2-3, with 9 bases matching TRBD2. The CDR3 has 15 amino acids. Unmatched junction bases numbered 11, after V lost 9 bases and J lost 4 bases. CDR1 is ENHRY, CDR2 SYGVKD, per germline. Here the CDR3 reads CAISAGTSSSDTQYF. The DNA of the CDR3 is TGTGCCATTTCGGCCGGGACTAGCTCATCAGATACGCAGTATTTT.

The chain employs TRBV28 and TRBJ2-7, with no clear D. Germline CDR1 and CDR2: MDHEN and SYDVKM. Trimming pared 1 base from V and 1 base from J, leaving 23 bases between. The CDR3 has 19 amino acids. The CDR3 is CASSLLSGGLTVFSYEQYF. CDR3 sequence (DNA): TGTGCCAGCAGTTTATTAAGTGGTGGGTTAACAGTCTTTTCCTACGAGCAGTACTTC.

This chain links TRBV6-5 with TRBJ1-2; TRBD1 matches at 8 bases. V gave up 5 bases and J gave up 6 bases; unmatched junction bases: 5. The CDR3 has 13 residues. CDR1 and CDR2 (germline): MNHEY, SVGAGI. As DNA, the CDR3 is TGTGCCAGCAGTCGACGACAGGGGCATGGCTACACCTTC. Encoded protein: CASSRRQGHGYTF.

The chain links TRBV9 to TRBJ1-1; D perhaps matches TRBD1 (6 bases). This CDR3 is 16 amino acids long. The V and J ends lost 2 bases and 4 bases respectively, with 18 bases between them. Germline V gene lookup returns CDR1 SGDLS and CDR2 YYNGEE. CDR3 residues: CASSVSGEGKSTEAFF. The CDR3 DNA is TGTGCCAGCAGCGTGTCAGGGGAAGGAAAAAGCACTGAAGCTTTCTTT.

The sample holds one count of this clone. The chain is built from TRBV5-1 and TRBJ2-1; D ambiguous. Germline-derived CDR1 and CDR2 are SGHRS and YFSETQ. The CDR3 has 15 residues. Trimming shortened V by 1 base and J by 0 bases, and 8 bases separated the two germline ends. CDR3 sequence reads: CASSLMTGSYNEQFF. As DNA, the CDR3 is TGCGCCAGCAGCTTGATGACGGGCTCCTACAATGAGCAGTTCTTC.

V usage is TRBV14 and J usage is TRBJ2-3; a weak D match, TRBD2 (5 bases). The CDR3 extends over 15 amino acids. Per the germline V gene, CDR1 is SGHDN and CDR2 is FVKESK. The V end was cut by 4 bases, the J end by 1 base, with 12 bases between. CDR3 loop: CASSPASSRTDTQYF. The CDR3, as DNA: TGTGCCAGCAGCCCCGCTAGCTCCCGCACAGATACGCAGTATTTT.

The chain links TRBV7-2 to TRBJ1-2, with 9 bases identical to TRBD1. Per germline, CDR1 SGHTA and CDR2 FQGNSA. This CDR3 region has 15 residues. Unmatched junction bases numbered 1, after V lost 2 bases and J lost 0 bases. The CDR3 sequence: CASSLRTGANYGYTF. DNA of the CDR3: TGTGCCAGCAGCTTACGGACAGGGGCTAACTATGGCTACACCTTC.

As regards this clone: In the same sample, other DNA sequences code for this CDR3. The chain uses TRBV5-1 and TRBJ2-1, with 9 bases fitting TRBD2. The CDR3 covers 14 residues. The V gene's germline CDR1 is SGHRS and CDR2 YFSETQ. V lost 4 bases, J lost 8 bases, and 7 bases stayed unmatched. CDR3 amino acids: CASSRGLAGDEQFF. The CDR3 region has the DNA TGCGCCAGCAGCAGGGGACTAGCAGGCGATGAGCAGTTCTTC.

This clone was detected once. The gene calls are TRBV28 and TRBJ1-2; D gene uncertain. The V end was cut by 2 bases, the J end by 0 bases, with 7 bases between. This CDR3 contains 14 residues. Germline V gene sequence: CDR1 MDHEN, CDR2 SYDVKM. The CDR3 loop is CASSLLFPNYGYTF. As DNA, the CDR3 is TGTGCCAGCAGTTTACTCTTCCCTAACTATGGCTACACCTTC.

The DNA of the CDR3 is TGCGCCAGCAGCATGATGTACAGGGGTAGAGAGACCCAGTACTTC. Its protein is CASSMMYRGRETQYF. This sequence joins TRBV5-1 and TRBJ2-5, with 7 bases that match TRBD1. Trimming removed 4 bases from V and 4 bases from J; junction bases left unmatched: 10. This CDR3 region has 15 residues. The V gene's germline CDR1 is SGHRS and CDR2 YFSETQ.

V is TRBV14 and J is TRBJ2-1; no clear D. The CDR3 sequence is 17 residues long. The germline V gene encodes CDR1 SGHDN and CDR2 FVKESK. With 0 bases removed from V and 6 bases from J, the gap between germline ends came to 18 bases. CDR3 amino acids: CASSQDTVQWWVNEQFF. The CDR3 coding sequence is TGTGCCAGCAGCCAAGATACAGTTCAGTGGTGGGTCAATGAGCAGTTCTTC.

The genes are TRBV9 and TRBJ2-6; D possibly corresponds to TRBD1 (5 bases). Germline loops: CDR1 SGDLS, CDR2 YYNGEE. The CDR3 loop spans 17 amino acids. Trimming took off 0 bases at V and 0 bases at J, with 10 bases between the two ends. CDR3 coding DNA: TGTGCCAGCAGCGTAGCCCCTGGGGCCTCTGGGGCCAACGTCCTGACTTTC. It encodes CASSVAPGASGANVLTF.

The rearrangement links TRBV1 to TRBJ1-2; the D call in the table, TRBD1, was not verified against the DNA. TRBV1 is labeled a pseudogene. This CDR3 contains 15 residues. CDR3 in DNA: TGCACCAGCAGCCAAAGGACAGGGAGTCCCTATGGCTACACCTTC. It translates to CTSSQRTGSPYGYTF.

In nucleotides, the CDR3 is TGTGCTAGTGGTTTGGTCTTGGATGGTACAGGGAACACCGGGGAGCTGTTTTTT. It encodes CASGLVLDGTGNTGELFF. The J gene is TRBJ2-2, the V gene TRBV12-5, with D perhaps matching TRBD1 (5 bases). The CDR3 totals 18 residues. V shed 0 bases and J shed 1 base, with 15 bases lying between them. Germline V gene data show CDR1 as LGHNT and CDR2 as FRNRAP. Together with reference TRBV12-5 and TRBJ2-2, the CDR3 gives the full variable domain: DARVTQTPRHKVTEMGQEVTMRCQPILGHNTVFWYRQTMMQGLELLAYFRNRAPLDDSGMPKDRFSAEMPDATLATLKIQPSEPRDSAVYFCASGLVLDGTGNTGELFFGEGSRLTVL.

The chain has TRBV7-6 and TRBJ2-1; 10 bases are shared with TRBD1. This CDR3 region has 18 residues. V dropped 1 base and J dropped 8; count of bases not matched to a gene: 14. In germline, CDR1 is SGHVS, CDR2 FNYEAQ. The CDR3 sequence is CASSLGPKGTGDPHEQFF. The CDR3 DNA follows: TGTGCCAGCAGCTTAGGCCCCAAGGGGACAGGGGACCCCCATGAGCAGTTCTTC.

The gene calls are TRBV7-2 and TRBJ2-7; the match to TRBD2 covers 13 bases. V shed 6 bases and J 2 bases; nucleotides not matched to a gene: 4. The CDR3 runs to 15 residues. Germline V gene data show CDR1 as SGHTA and CDR2 as FQGNSA. The CDR3 loop is CASSSGLAGAYEQYF. The CDR3 DNA is TGTGCCAGCAGTTCTGGACTAGCGGGAGCCTACGAGCAGTACTTC. The whole variable domain, remainder taken from reference TRBV7-2 and TRBJ2-7, is GAGVSQSPSNKVTEKGKDVELRCDPISGHTALYWYRQSLGQGLEFLIYFQGNSAPDKSGLPSDRFSAERTGGSVSTLTIQRTQQEDSAVYLCASSSGLAGAYEQYFGPGTRLTVT.

The V and J genes are TRBV6-4 and TRBJ1-2; 8 positions match TRBD1. This CDR3 has 13 amino acids. Germline assignment: CDR1 MRHNA and CDR2 SNTAGT. Trimming removed 4 bases from V and 3 bases from J; junction bases left unmatched: 1. The CDR3 reads CASSAQGDYGYTF. Here the CDR3 DNA reads TGTGCCAGCAGTGCACAGGGGGACTATGGCTACACCTTC.

The chain is built from TRBV28 and TRBJ1-5; a weak D match, TRBD1 (5 bases). This CDR3 region has 17 residues. From germline, CDR1 is MDHEN and CDR2 SYDVKM. V gave up 4 bases and J gave up 5 bases, with 21 bases separating them. The CDR3 bases are TGTGCCAGCAGTTCACCGCAGGGAGGGGTTTGGCATCAGCCCCAGCATTTT. Translated, it gives CASSSPQGGVWHQPQHF.

CDR3 nucleotides: TGTGCCTGGAGTACTAGCGGGAGAGAGACCCAGTACTTC. Its translation: CAWSTSGRETQYF. The J gene is TRBJ2-5, the V gene TRBV30; TRBD2 agrees at 11 bases. The ends lost 2 bases at V and 4 bases at J; junction bases unmatched: 0. Germline V lookup: CDR1 GTSNPN, CDR2 SVGIG (reference sequence). CDR3 length: 13 residues.